Listed here is a single TCR beta chain. Its antigen is not known. This sample is part of a study of shared clonotypes between healthy human individuals. Study outcomes and limitations: All-four-donor shared clonotypes had higher generation probabilities than non-shared clonotypes did. Estimated clonotype richness was generally higher in naive than memory subsets.

The CDR3 consists of 14 residues. Germline lookup yields CDR1 SGDLS and CDR2 YYNGEE. Unmatched junction bases numbered 1, after V lost 1 base and J lost 0 bases. Deep-level assay runs were performed. Clones were read by immunoSEQ multiplex PCR, and TCRdb kept only the in-frame ones, dropping some. The sample holds hundreds of thousands of clones, 55% to 85% seen once. The sequence came from a woman younger than 45 in good health. V usage is TRBV9 and J usage is TRBJ2-7; TRBD1 matches 7 bases. The specimen sequenced was memory CD4+ T cells sorted from blood. The subset here: CD45RA-negative fraction. The CDR3 DNA reads as TGTGCCAGCAGCGTATCAGGGGGCTCCTACGAGCAGTACTTC. Amino acids: CASSVSGGSYEQYF.